This T cell receptor beta chain was recovered during a study of blood T cell repertoires in COVID-19. Study-wide background: Some COVID-19 samples were acute and others convalescent; all came from the United States, Italy and Spain. T cells, B-cell-depleted T cells, or PBMCs provided the cDNA or gDNA that served as material.

Per the original methods: Estimation of nucleated cell counts relied on the amplification of reference gene primers. Clones were sequenced by immunoSEQ multiplex PCR, and TCRdb holds only the in-frame ones, with some missing. V and J calls and clone size are those listed in that table; D and trimming were worked out from the DNA. Among roughly 100,000 clones listed, roughly 82% were seen once. This clone was counted only a few times. Germline CDR1 LNHDA, CDR2 SQIVND (reference sequence). V gave up 6 bases and J gave up 1 base; unmatched junction bases: 1. The CDR3 sequence is 15 residues long. This rearrangement joins TRBV19 to TRBJ1-6; 9 bases match TRBD1. Sequenced sample: peripheral blood. This receptor was identified in a man aged 55-75 years with acute or convalescent COVID-19. The CDR3 loop is CASRQGASYNSPLHF. Here the CDR3 DNA reads TGTGCCAGTAGACAGGGGGCGTCCTATAATTCACCCCTCCACTTT.